This T cell receptor beta chain stems from a study of cytomegalovirus exposure and HLA in healthy donors (TCRdb year 2017). Describing the broader study: According to an earlier analysis of 550 to 700 of the donors, some 170 million T cells yielded 90 million to 130 million unique TCR beta sequences and less than 300 Gb of sequence data. An early release covering roughly 640 HLA-typed donors comprised roughly 300 gigabases of sequencing data and around 86 million unique TCR sequences. Among the roughly 400 genotyped donors, approximately 81% belonged to the genetic ancestry cluster associated with self-reported Caucasian donors. The study was designed to test whether signatures of past pathogen exposure could be identified by cataloging public T cell receptors. The T cell repertoires of under 750 subjects were profiled by immunosequencing and related to cytomegalovirus serostatus. Along with the roughly 670-subject first cohort, a separate validation cohort of more than 90 different subjects was used. To predict cytomegalovirus infection status, the study combined high-throughput TCR immunosequencing, statistical association of individual TCRs with disease status, and machine learning. To study patterns of TCR occurrence, a later analysis re-analyzed previously published TCR beta repertoires from 650 to 750 donors and added high-resolution HLA genotyping. The later analysis used no new phenotypic data to find candidate immune exposures, relying instead on TCR beta sequences and their occurrence across donors. To decide whether each TCR beta V gene segment behaved as functional or pseudogenic, an earlier analysis of some 570 of the donors relied on high-throughput TCR beta sequencing. Alongside the repertoire data, information on donor age, sex, ethnicity and CMV serostatus was compiled. In a later genetic analysis, genome-wide SNP genotypes for about 60% of the 666 donors were used, and that subset was treated as a discovery cohort. All discovery cohort repertoires had been generated on a single sequencing platform. HLA typing covered class I and class II loci at four-digit resolution. The number of typed donors differed by locus: 629-630 for A, B, C, DRB1 and DQB1; approximately 530 for DQA1; 600 to 610 for DPA1; and 400 to 480 for DPB1. Roughly five DR-DQ haplotypes were handled as single units for association and clustering because linkage in the cohort was strong. Among a few hundred genotyped donors of the cohort, an average of approximately 250,000 unique TCR beta nucleotide sequences were sequenced per donor, roughly 18% of them non-productive.

What the study reported, not specific to this receptor: The authors suggested that the approach could potentially be generalized to other disease states and immunological phenotypes. A further reported finding was that TCR beta sequences accurately predicted the HLA-A and HLA-B alleles for most subjects in the first cohort. Correlated functional status among segregating V segments might reflect linkage disequilibrium, but an unknown experimental factor could not be ruled out. A later analysis associated about 17,000 TCR beta sequences with specific HLA alleles at a false discovery rate of 0.05. The classifier was reported to diagnose cytomegalovirus status with high specificity and sensitivity in both the original and validation cohorts. The cohort was sequenced for TCR beta chains only, and without alpha or paired-chain data the features that could be detected were limited. According to a later analysis, most CMV-associated TCR beta chains appeared to be HLA-restricted, and the HLA associations seemed to be driven largely by CMV exposure. HLA typing was unavailable for some donors at each locus, so association tests used only the typed subset. In a later genetic analysis, a missense DCLRE1C variant was associated with V-gene and J-gene trimming of TCR beta chains, and the association was replicated in an independent cohort. While some public TCRs were present in many individuals, most TCR sequences turned up only very rarely across donors. Because counts were too low, more than 15 rarely observed V segments, including chromosome 9 orphons, were left out of the earlier analysis of some 600 of the donors. The study gave a list of around 170 TCR beta chains associated with cytomegalovirus. Broadly in line with IMGT annotations, most TCR beta V segments showed up in productive rearrangements about 87% or about 30% of the time in an earlier analysis of under 700 of the donors. A later genetic analysis reported fewer N-insertions in productive TCRs among donors in an Asian-associated ancestry cluster than the roughly 640-donor mean. In vitro tests confirmed that a few of the cytomegalovirus-associated TCR beta chains recognize cytomegalovirus antigens. In a later analysis, HLA-associated TCR beta chains were found to be more clonally expanded and to have lower generation probabilities than equally common non-associated chains. For the cohort, immune exposure information was limited to CMV serostatus. In a later analysis, several top co-occurrence clusters were reported to appear linked to parvovirus B19, influenza, CMV and Epstein-Barr virus. The sequencing pipeline was judged likely to have produced a cluster of highly shared sequence variants as a technical artifact. In a later analysis, the rate of TCR association differed among HLA loci, with DRB1 alleles having the most associated TCRs and HLA-C alleles having the fewest. Presence/absence analyses assumed roughly uniform sequencing depth across donors, an assumption that may not hold. Strong co-occurrence of HLA alleles, especially DR and DQ, made assigning TCR associations to individual alleles difficult.

The cohort consisted of hundreds of healthy bone marrow donors. All cohort members were sampled while nominally healthy, although unrecorded immune exposures were likely present. The donor tested CMV seronegative, placing the donor among the 300 to 400 seronegative members of the cohort. A peripheral blood sample was collected from each donor, and TCR beta sequencing was performed on peripheral blood mononuclear cells. Genomic DNA extraction from the blood cell samples was performed with the Qiagen DNeasy Blood Extraction Kit. The receptor library was made with the immunoSEQ multiplex PCR assay. For the multiplex PCR, a mixture combining 60 forward primers for TCR Vbeta segments and 13 reverse primers for TCR Jbeta segments was used. A multiplex PCR assay on genomic DNA amplified the CDR3 region of rearranged TCR beta genes. Amplified TCR beta libraries were sequenced as 87-base-pair reads on the Illumina HiSeq System. From the authors' description of their analysis: A later analysis counted approximately 76 million unique TCR beta chains across the 600 to 850 repertoires, and 9 million to 14 million of these chains were shared by at least two donors. To remove PCR and sequencing errors, raw reads were error-corrected and collapsed into unique sequences using a nearest-neighbor algorithm that merged closely related sequences. V, D and J gene segments were assigned by aligning CDR3 sequences to IMGT reference sequences. For a sequence to be retained, a match of at least six nucleotides to both a V gene segment and a J gene segment was required. Rearrangements were called productive when the CDR3 lacked stop codons and stayed in frame with V and J; all others were non-productive. CDR3 was defined by IMGT convention, running from the second conserved V-encoded cysteine to the conserved J-encoded phenylalanine. In an earlier analysis of some 550 of the donors, sequences lacking an unambiguous match to a single V gene segment were excluded. An earlier analysis of 587 of the donors called V segments functional above 56.7% productive rearrangements and segregating when the between-donor standard deviation exceeded 5%. To diagnose cytomegalovirus status from the catalog of TCR beta chain sequences, a statistical classification framework was built. In a later analysis, TCR nucleotide sequences were compared against IMGT/GENE-DB human TR gene sequences so that V and J genes could be assigned. The TCRdist pipeline was used in a later analysis to assign CDR3 sequences and most-parsimonious VDJ recombination scenarios. A later analysis defined each TCR beta chain by its CDR3 amino acid sequence plus V-gene family, and excluded reads lacking a unique V-gene family. In a later analysis, 450 to 600 highly shared, low-generation-probability nucleotide sequences were removed to address suspected cross-contamination and a sequencing artifact. In a later analysis, a clonal expansion index for each public chain was calculated from normalized within-repertoire ranks of inferred template counts. Generation probabilities in a later analysis came from a VDJ recombination model fitted to out-of-frame rearrangements, and those results were checked against IGoR. In a later analysis, hypergeometric tests were used to score TCR-TCR, TCR-HLA and TCR-CMV co-occurrence, with a repertoire-size bias correction applied to TCR pairs. A later analysis estimated false discovery rates by permuting HLA or CMV assignments 20 times. In a later analysis, co-occurring TCRs were grouped with DBSCAN, and TCRdist sequence similarity was added when clustering was performed within HLA-allele-positive subsets. Repertoires with fewer than 30,000 or more than 120,000 public chains, plus five repertoires with anomalous nucleotide sharing, were excluded from co-occurrence clustering. In its TCRdb copy, this immuneACCESS table keeps in-frame sequences only and misses some clones. Where compared with another copy, unresolved V genes explain less than half of these, and the others have no known cause. That table is the source of V, J and clone size, and D and trimming were worked out from the DNA. In this sample the table shows under 70,000 clones, about three quarters of which occur a single time. Together, the top ten hold approximately 2.3% of the sample.

Concerning this clone itself: Its antigen is unknown. The junction and the germline gene differ at one end; a read error may be behind it.

This clonotype was obtained from a female donor in good health and CMV-seronegative. The sample taken for sequencing was PBMCs.

The bases read TGTCCCAGCAGCCATACCGACAGGGCAAGCTCCTACGAGCAGTACTTC. Its protein product is CPSSHTDRASSYEQYF. The V gene is TRBV7-9 and the J gene is TRBJ2-7, and TRBD1 matches 7 of the central bases. Including cysteine and phenylalanine, the CDR3 has 16 amino acids. Only the CDR3 part of the read is kept: 48 bases, read in frame from the first base. Taken from the germline V gene (reference sequence), the CDR1 and CDR2 loops are SEHNR and FQNEAQ. When the CDR3 is completed using the reference TRBV7-9 and TRBJ2-7 genes on either side, the full variable domain is DTGVSQNPRHKITKRGQNVTFRCDPISEHNRLYWYRQTLGQGPEFLTYFQNEAQLEKSRLLSDRFSAERPKGSFSTLEIQRTEQGDSAMYLCPSSHTDRASSYEQYFGPGTRLTVT.